This T cell receptor (beta chain) is from a study of CD8 T cells in ankylosing spondylitis. Whole-study findings and limits: Typical of ankylosing spondylitis blood, it appeared, was a TCR beta motif of fewer than ten highly homologous variants.

The CDR3 covers 19 residues. Germline trimming cut 6 bases from V and 4 bases from J; bases unmatched to any gene: 19. The sample holds a few counts of this clonotype. Its antigen is undetermined. TCRdb analysed the 5' RACE reads with MiXCR anew, one entry per CDR3 protein. The table shows some 450,000 distinct CDR3 sequences, with roughly a sixth occurring only once. Sequencing was carried out using blood, either unsorted or a sorted T cell fraction (not recorded which). This sequence was found in a male donor with ankylosing spondylitis. The chain links TRBV12-3 or TRBV12-4 to TRBJ2-2; TRBD2 matches at 8 bases. The CDR3 region is CASRSQGRGGLWGTGELFF. CDR3 coding DNA: TGTGCCAGCAGGTCTCAGGGACGGGGGGGCCTATGGGGCACCGGGGAGCTGTTTTTT.